The 7 T cell receptor beta chains below all came from one sample that was sequenced in a study of cytomegalovirus exposure and HLA in healthy donors. Both 60 Vbeta primers and 13 Jbeta primers went into the PCR. Sequencing used immunoSEQ multiplex PCR; TCRdb keeps in-frame clones, though not all of them. The sample yields 100,000 to 150,000 clones, roughly 76% seen once. The sequencing input was PBMCs. Source of these receptors: a woman aged 60-75 years in good health and CMV-seropositive.

The gene calls are TRBV18 and TRBJ1-4, with a possible D match to TRBD1 (6 bases). Germline CDR1 is KGHSH and CDR2 is LQKENI. Trimming stripped 1 base from V and 0 bases from J, with 9 bases between. The length of the CDR3 is 16 residues. The CDR3 nucleotides read TGTGCCAGCTCACCACTACAGGGAACAACTAATGAAAAACTGTTTTTT. This encodes CASSPLQGTTNEKLFF. Together with reference TRBV18 and TRBJ1-4, the CDR3 gives the full variable domain: NAGVMQNPRHLVRRRGQEARLRCSPMKGHSHVYWYRQLPEEGLKFMVYLQKENIIDESGMPKERFSAEFPKEGPSILRIQQVVRGDSAAYFCASSPLQGTTNEKLFFGSGTQLSVL.

V gene TRBV2 combines with J gene TRBJ2-1; no reliable D call. The CDR3 runs 11 residues. Looked up from germline, CDR1 is SNHLY and CDR2 is FYNNEI. V gave up 3 bases and J gave up 8 bases, with 5 bases separating them. The CDR3 sequence is CASSDSYEQFF. In DNA form, the CDR3 reads TGTGCCAGCAGTGACTCCTATGAGCAGTTCTTC.

This chain connects TRBV4-2 to TRBJ2-7, with TRBD1 matching 9 bases. Germline V gene data show CDR1 as LGHNA and CDR2 as YNFKEQ. The CDR3 runs 15 residues. After removal of 0 bases from V and 3 bases from J, the junction contained 3 bases not matched to a gene. The CDR3 loop is CASSQDPGQGYEQYF. In DNA form, the CDR3 reads TGTGCCAGCAGCCAAGATCCGGGACAGGGCTACGAGCAGTACTTC.

This clone was found a few times. This chain's CDR3 is CASSLGRGNYGYTF. The CDR3 DNA sequence: TGTGCCAGCAGCTTAGGCAGGGGTAACTATGGCTACACCTTC. The genes are TRBV7-9 and TRBJ1-2, with a tentative D call TRBD1 (6 bases). The CDR3 extends over 14 amino acids. Trimming removed 1 base at V and 1 base at J, with 7 bases between. Germline lookup yields CDR1 SEHNR and CDR2 FQNEAQ (reference sequence).

This rearrangement joins TRBV5-1 to TRBJ2-5; 7 positions match TRBD2. Germline V lookup: CDR1 SGHRS, CDR2 YFSETQ. J was trimmed by 5 bases and V by 4 bases; bases with no gene match: 11. The CDR3 covers 15 residues. The CDR3 DNA reads as TGCGCCAGCAGCCCCAATCCTTTGGGGGGGGAGACCCAGTACTTC. Translated, it gives CASSPNPLGGETQYF.

This chain joins TRBV7-9 and TRBJ1-1, with no clear D. There are 13 residues in the CDR3. Trimming shortened V by 5 bases and J by 6 bases, and 13 bases separated the two germline ends. In germline, CDR1 is SEHNR, CDR2 FQNEAQ (reference sequence). In nucleotides, the CDR3 is TGTGCCAGCAGCCCCGTGCGGGTCCCTGAAGCTTTCTTT. It translates to CASSPVRVPEAFF.

V usage is TRBV29-1 and J usage is TRBJ1-3; D uncertain. The CDR3 spans 13 residues. Trimming removed 7 bases from V and 1 base from J, with 11 bases in between. Germline V gene data show CDR1 as SQVTM and CDR2 as ANQGSEA. In DNA form, the CDR3 reads TGCAGCGCTGGGAGGGATTCTGGAAACACCATATATTTT. Encoded protein: CSAGRDSGNTIYF.